This TCR beta chain was recovered during a study of T cells in localized non-small cell lung cancer. Whole-study results and caveats: There were a median around 57 of the top 100 tumor clones appearing in adjacent lung. Tumor trailed uninvolved adjacent lung in T cell clonality, which peaked there. Longer overall survival associated with higher blood T cell density; shorter survival with higher adjacent-lung clonality.

Profiling relied on immunoSEQ multiplex PCR, and the TCRdb table lists in-frame clones only, not all of them. The data hold about 48,000 clones, with approximately 80% observed a single time. As for this clone: Its antigen remains unknown.

Per the germline V gene, CDR1 is MNHNS and CDR2 is SASEGT. This CDR3 contains 14 residues. Deletions cut 11 bases from V and 0 bases from J, with 16 bases between. V is TRBV6-1 and J is TRBJ1-1; D not resolved. The sequenced sample was peripheral blood, obtained before any cancer treatment. This receptor was taken from a man between 40 and 70 years old with stage I squamous cell lung carcinoma. In DNA form, the CDR3 reads TGTGCCGGCGGACGGCGGACCATGAACACTGAAGCTTTCTTT. Translating gives CAGGRRTMNTEAFF.